This TCR beta chain was documented in a study of T-cell reconstitution after alpha-beta-depleted transplantation in children. Researchers prepared the TCRbeta library using unique molecular identifiers, the study reports. TCRdb re-analysed the PCR reads in MiXCR, keeping a single row per CDR3 protein. The sample includes 450,000 to 700,000 distinct CDR3 sequences, 27% seen only once; the top ten take 35% to 40%. This clonotype was seen many times. One end of the junction fails to match germline, which may point to a read error. The CDR3 length is 13 residues. Germline CDR1 SGHRS, CDR2 YFSETQ. The chain links TRBV5-1 to TRBJ2-5; the match to TRBD2 covers 10 bases. This TCR was recovered from a boy under two years old with Wiskott-Aldrich syndrome, due to receive a stem cell transplant. The specimen comprised PBMCs, sampled before TCRalphabeta/CD19-depleted stem cell transplant. CDR3 nucleotides: TGTGCCAGCAGTTTAGCGGGAGGAGAGACCCAGTACTTC. As protein: CASSLAGGETQYF.